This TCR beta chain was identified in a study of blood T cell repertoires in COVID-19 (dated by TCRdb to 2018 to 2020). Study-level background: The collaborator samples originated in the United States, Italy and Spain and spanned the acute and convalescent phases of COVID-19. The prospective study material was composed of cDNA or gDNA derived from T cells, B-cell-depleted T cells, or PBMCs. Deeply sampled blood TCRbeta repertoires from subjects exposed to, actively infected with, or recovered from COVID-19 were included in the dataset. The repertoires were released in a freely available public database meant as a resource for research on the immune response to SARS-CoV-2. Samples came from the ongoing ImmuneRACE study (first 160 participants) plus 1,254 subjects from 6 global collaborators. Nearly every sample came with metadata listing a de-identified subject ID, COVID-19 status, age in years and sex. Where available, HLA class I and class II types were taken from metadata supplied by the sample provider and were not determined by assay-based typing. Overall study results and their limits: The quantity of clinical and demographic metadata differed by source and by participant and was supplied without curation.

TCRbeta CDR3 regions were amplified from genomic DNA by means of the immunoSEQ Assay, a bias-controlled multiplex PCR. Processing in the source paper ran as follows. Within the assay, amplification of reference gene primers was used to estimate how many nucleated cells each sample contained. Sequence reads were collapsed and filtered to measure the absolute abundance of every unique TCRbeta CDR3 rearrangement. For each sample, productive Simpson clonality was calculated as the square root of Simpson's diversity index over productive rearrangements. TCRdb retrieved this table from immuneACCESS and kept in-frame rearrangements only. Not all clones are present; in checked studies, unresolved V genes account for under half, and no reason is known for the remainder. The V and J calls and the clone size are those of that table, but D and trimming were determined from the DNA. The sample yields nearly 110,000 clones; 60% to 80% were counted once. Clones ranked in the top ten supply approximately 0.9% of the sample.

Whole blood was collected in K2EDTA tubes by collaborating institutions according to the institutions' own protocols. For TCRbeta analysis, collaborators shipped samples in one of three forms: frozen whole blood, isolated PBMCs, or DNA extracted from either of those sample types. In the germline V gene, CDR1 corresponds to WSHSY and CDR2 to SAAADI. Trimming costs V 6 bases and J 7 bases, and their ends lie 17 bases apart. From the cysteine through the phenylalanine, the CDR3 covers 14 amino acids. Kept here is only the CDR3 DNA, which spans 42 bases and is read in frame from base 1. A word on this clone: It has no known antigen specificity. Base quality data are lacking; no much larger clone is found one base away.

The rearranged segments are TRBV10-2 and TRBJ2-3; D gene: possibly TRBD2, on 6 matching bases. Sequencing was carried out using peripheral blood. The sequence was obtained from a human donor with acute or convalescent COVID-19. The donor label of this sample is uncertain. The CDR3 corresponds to CASRTSGEGNTQYF. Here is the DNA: TGCGCCAGCAGGACTTCGGGGGAAGGGAATACGCAGTATTTT.